This T cell receptor beta chain was observed in a study of T cells in Graves' hyperthyroidism and ophthalmopathy. Amplification of TCR beta CDR3 regions was performed using RNA transcripts as template. HTBI primers were the set used in a first-round RT-PCR of the TCR CDR3. From the multiplex PCR reads, TCRdb called clonotypes with MiXCR, one entry per CDR3 protein. The sample consists of around 690,000 distinct CDR3 sequences, 15% to 20% of them appearing once. This clonotype was recorded only once. The authors took PBMCs from 10 ml fresh peripheral blood. The sequenced sample was blood. The sequence was obtained from a man between 50 and 59 years old with Graves' hyperthyroidism.

The CDR3 coding sequence is TGTGCCTTGGGGCTTAACTCTGGAAACACCATATATTTT. Translation: CALGLNSGNTIYF. The chain links TRBV30 to TRBJ1-3, with D possibly being TRBD1 (5 bases). Germline loops: CDR1 GTSNPN, CDR2 SVGIG (reference sequence). V gave up 7 bases and J gave up 0 bases, with 10 bases separating them. This CDR3 has 13 amino acids.